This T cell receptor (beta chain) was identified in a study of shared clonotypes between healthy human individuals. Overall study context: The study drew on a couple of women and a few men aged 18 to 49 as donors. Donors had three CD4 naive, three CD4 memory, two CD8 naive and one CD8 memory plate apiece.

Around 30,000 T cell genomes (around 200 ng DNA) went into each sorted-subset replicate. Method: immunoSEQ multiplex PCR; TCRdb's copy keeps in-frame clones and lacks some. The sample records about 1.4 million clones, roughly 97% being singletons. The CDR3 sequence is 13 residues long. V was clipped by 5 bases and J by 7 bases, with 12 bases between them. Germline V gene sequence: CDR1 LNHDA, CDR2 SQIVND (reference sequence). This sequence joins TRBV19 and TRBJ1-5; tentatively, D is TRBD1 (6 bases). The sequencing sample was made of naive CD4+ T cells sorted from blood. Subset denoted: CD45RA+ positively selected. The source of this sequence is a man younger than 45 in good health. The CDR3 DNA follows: TGTGCCAGTAGTCTGGGGGGCGGCCAGCCCCAGCATTTT. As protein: CASSLGGGQPQHF.